The clone carrying this T cell receptor (beta chain) came up many times. The sample comes from a study of neurological immune-mediated disorders. The CDR3 is 17 amino acids. Germline V gene data show CDR1 as LNHNV and CDR2 as YYDKDF (reference sequence). The V gene end was trimmed by 0 bases and the J gene end by 2 bases; junction bases not matched to a gene: 5. TCRdb itself ran the 5' RACE reads through MiXCR, one entry per CDR3 protein. The sample lists tens of thousands of distinct CDR3 sequences; 13% to 15% were seen once. The receptor was derived from a woman aged 50 to 60 with HTLV-1-associated myelopathy (HAM/TSP). This chain joins TRBV15 and TRBJ2-2; 8 bases are a match to TRBD1. Sequencing used PBMCs. CDR3 in amino acids: CATSRDPGGFNTGELFF. The CDR3 nucleotides are TGTGCCACCAGCAGAGATCCAGGGGGCTTCAACACCGGGGAGCTGTTTTTT.